The 23 T cell receptor beta chains reported below all come from one sample, sequenced in a study of blood T cell repertoires in COVID-19. TCRdb's table, derived via immunoSEQ multiplex PCR, lists solely in-frame clones and lacks some. The sample has 300,000 to 350,000 clones; 70% to 90% are singletons. The sequenced sample consisted of PBMCs or T cells enriched from blood (not recorded which). All receptors come from a man aged 25 to 45 who had recovered from COVID-19.

CDR3 amino acids: CASSPGLVAFF. In DNA form, the CDR3 reads TGTGCCAGCAGCCCAGGGTTGGTAGCTTTCTTT. The rearrangement links TRBV7-6 to TRBJ1-1, with D maybe TRBD1 (5 bases). The ends were cut back, 5 bases at V and 10 bases at J, with 11 bases in the middle. This CDR3 has 11 residues. Germline CDR1 SGHVS, CDR2 FNYEAQ.

This chain joins TRBV9 and TRBJ2-1, with 7 bases lining up with TRBD1. Germline CDR1 is SGDLS and CDR2 is YYNGEE. V was clipped by 4 bases and J by 6 bases; unmatched bases: 7. CDR3 length: 14 residues. The CDR3 nucleotides read TGTGCCAGCAGCCCCACGGGACAGATCAATGAGCAGTTCTTC. The encoded protein is CASSPTGQINEQFF.

The chain employs TRBV6-5 and TRBJ2-7, with 7 bases matching TRBD1. Per germline, CDR1 MNHEY and CDR2 SVGAGI. CDR3 length: 13 amino acids. J gave up 3 bases and V 9 bases, and 8 bases lay outside the gene matches. The CDR3 sequence: CASQQGEFYEQYF. In DNA form, the CDR3 reads TGTGCCAGTCAGCAGGGGGAGTTCTACGAGCAGTACTTC.

This clone was seen once. The chain joins TRBV5-5 to TRBJ2-7; 8 bases align to TRBD1. The CDR3 length is 16 residues. V lost 2 bases, J lost 3 bases, and 10 bases stayed unmatched. The germline V gene has CDR1 SGHKS and CDR2 YYEKEE (reference sequence). DNA for the CDR3: TGTGCCAGCAGCTTTCGTGGGACAGGTAGAATCTACGAGCAGTACTTC. This translates into CASSFRGTGRIYEQYF.

V usage is TRBV9 and J usage is TRBJ1-5; D is perhaps TRBD1 (6 bases). V shed 3 bases and J shed 4 bases, with 11 bases lying between them. Per the germline V gene, CDR1 is SGDLS and CDR2 is YYNGEE. The CDR3 is made up of 14 amino acids. The DNA for the CDR3 is TGTGCCAGCAGCGGGGGCAGGGGAAATCAGCCCCAGCATTTT. Protein: CASSGGRGNQPQHF.

The chain uses TRBV11-2 and TRBJ2-1; possible D gene TRBD2, 5 bases. V was pared by 2 bases and J by 3 bases, with 20 bases between. Germline values: CDR1 SGHAT, CDR2 FQNNGV. CDR3 length: 18 residues. CDR3 sequence: CASSLQSPLALLYNEQFF. DNA of the CDR3: TGTGCCAGCAGCTTACAATCCCCGCTAGCCTTACTCTACAATGAGCAGTTCTTC.

The gene calls are TRBV7-3 and TRBJ2-1, with TRBD2 matching over 7 bases. Unmatched junction bases numbered 11, after V lost 9 bases and J lost 6 bases. The CDR3 consists of 14 residues. The germline CDR1 and CDR2 sequences are SGHTA and FQGTGA. The CDR3 coding sequence is TGTGCCAGTGTCCCGGCGGGGGTAATCAATGAGCAGTTCTTC. Protein sequence: CASVPAGVINEQFF.

The J gene is TRBJ2-7, the V gene TRBV29-1; the D gene is possibly TRBD2 (5 bases). CDR3 length: 13 amino acids. CDR1 and CDR2 from the germline V gene are SQVTM and ANQGSEA. Trimming pared 4 bases from V and 4 bases from J, leaving 14 bases between. The CDR3 DNA reads TGCAGCGTTGCCGGGATAAACCTATACGAGCAGTACTTC. Translated, it gives CSVAGINLYEQYF.

This clone was observed a few times. The CDR3 sequence: CASRKGQFTEAFF. The CDR3 bases are TGTGCCAGCAGAAAGGGACAGTTCACTGAAGCTTTCTTT. The chain links TRBV2 to TRBJ1-1; 7 nucleotides align to TRBD1. With V trimmed by 6 bases and J by 4 bases, 5 bases remained unmatched. The germline gives CDR1 SNHLY, CDR2 FYNNEI. The CDR3 covers 13 residues.

V usage is TRBV5-1 and J usage is TRBJ1-1, with 7 bases aligning to TRBD1. This CDR3 has 17 residues. V was clipped by 3 bases and J by 2 bases; unmatched bases: 13. Germline V gene sequence: CDR1 SGHRS, CDR2 YFSETQ. The CDR3, as DNA: TGCGCCAGCAGCTCCCCCCCGGGGACAGCCGCAAACACTGAAGCTTTCTTT. It is translated as CASSSPPGTAANTEAFF.

V usage is TRBV15 and J usage is TRBJ2-2, with a weak D call TRBD1 (5 bases). V was clipped by 3 bases and J by 6 bases, with 14 bases between them. Germline assignment: CDR1 LNHNV and CDR2 YYDKDF (reference sequence). The CDR3 has 15 amino acids. CDR3 DNA: TGTGCCACCAGCAGGCCGGTAGGGGTGGCCGGGGAGCTGTTTTTT. Amino acids: CATSRPVGVAGELFF.

V and J are TRBV5-1 and TRBJ1-2, with TRBD1 matching 9 bases. The length of the CDR3 is 13 residues. In germline, CDR1 is SGHRS, CDR2 YFSETQ. After removal of 3 bases from V and 8 bases from J, the junction contained 5 bases not matched to a gene. CDR3 amino acids: CASSYRDREGYTF. CDR3 coding DNA: TGCGCCAGCAGCTACCGGGACAGGGAGGGCTACACCTTC.

The rearrangement joins TRBV7-3 to TRBJ2-2; tentative D call: TRBD2 (5 bases). Germline assignment: CDR1 SGHTA and CDR2 FQGTGA. The CDR3 extends over 14 amino acids. Trimming pared 2 bases from V and 6 bases from J, leaving 10 bases between. CDR3 protein: CASSLLRDSGELFF. The CDR3 DNA is TGTGCCAGCAGCTTATTACGGGATTCCGGGGAGCTGTTTTTT.

This chain connects TRBV6-6 to TRBJ1-6, with D uncertain. Trimming pared 4 bases from V and 2 bases from J, leaving 6 bases between. This CDR3 contains 14 residues. The germline V gene has CDR1 MNHNY and CDR2 SVGAGI (reference sequence). The CDR3 region has the DNA TGTGCCAGCAGTTTTAGTGCCTATAATTCACCCCTCCACTTT. This encodes CASSFSAYNSPLHF.

This sequence joins TRBV7-8 and TRBJ1-1, with D tentatively TRBD1 (5 bases). Trimming took 4 bases from V and 1 from J, leaving 10 bases between them. CDR3 length equals 14 residues. Germline CDR1 SGHVS, CDR2 FQNEAQ. Written as DNA, the CDR3 is TGTGCCAGCAGCTCGGGACTGGGGAACACTGAAGCTTTCTTT. As protein: CASSSGLGNTEAFF.

The V call is TRBV5-1, the J call TRBJ1-1; D might be TRBD1 (5 bases). The V end was cut by 0 bases, the J end by 6 bases, with 15 bases between. Germline CDR1 is SGHRS and CDR2 is YFSETQ. This CDR3 has 15 amino acids. The CDR3 spells CASSLAVGRGAEAFF. The DNA of the CDR3 is TGCGCCAGCAGCTTGGCGGTGGGGCGGGGGGCTGAAGCTTTCTTT.

The rearrangement joins TRBV6-6 to TRBJ1-1, with TRBD1 matching over 8 bases. CDR3 length equals 16 residues. Germline CDR1 and CDR2: MNHNY and SVGAGI (reference sequence). V shed 5 bases, J shed 1 base, and the junction held 9 bases outside the gene matches. DNA for the CDR3: TGTGCCAGCAGTGGAGGACAGGGCAGGGGGAACACTGAAGCTTTCTTT. Translated: CASSGGQGRGNTEAFF.

This clone has only one observation. The rearrangement joins TRBV9 to TRBJ1-2; 10 bases match TRBD1. Per the germline V gene, CDR1 is SGDLS and CDR2 is YYNGEE. With 3 bases clipped from V and 4 bases from J, the junction kept 6 bases outside the gene matches. CDR3 length: 15 residues. The CDR3 reads CASSAQGQGTYGYTF. The CDR3, as DNA: TGTGCCAGCAGCGCCCAGGGACAGGGGACCTATGGCTACACCTTC.

This clone showed up just once. The chain links TRBV24-1 to TRBJ1-2; D perhaps matches TRBD1 (6 bases). V was trimmed by 4 bases and J by 8 bases, leaving 22 bases between them. Germline values: CDR1 KGHDR, CDR2 SFDVKD. The CDR3 spans 16 residues. CDR3 residues: CATSDQDLRGHGGYTF. CDR3 sequence (DNA): TGTGCCACCAGTGACCAAGATCTCAGGGGCCACGGGGGCTACACCTTC.

This clone has just one count. This chain uses TRBV18 with TRBJ2-2; TRBD2 might be the D (5 bases). Trimming took 3 bases from V and 2 from J, leaving 13 bases between them. Germline V gives CDR1 KGHSH, CDR2 LQKENI. The CDR3 runs 16 residues. The CDR3 region is CASSPTRVENTGELFF. CDR3 DNA: TGTGCCAGCTCACCCACTAGGGTGGAAAACACCGGGGAGCTGTTTTTT.

This chain links TRBV3-1 (or the pseudogene TRBV3-2) with TRBJ2-3, with D tentatively TRBD2 (5 bases). V was clipped by 1 base and J by 3 bases, with 14 bases between them. Germline assignment: CDR1 LGHDT and CDR2 YNNKEL (reference sequence). The CDR3 runs 16 residues. CDR3 nucleotide sequence: TGTGCCAGCAGCCAAGGAGGGATCCCCACGACAGATACGCAGTATTTT. This sequence encodes CASSQGGIPTTDTQYF.

This clone was observed a single time. The chain has TRBV6-1 and TRBJ2-7, with D possibly being TRBD1 (5 bases). Trimming pared 1 base from V and 1 base from J, leaving 8 bases between. Germline CDR1 reads MNHNS; CDR2 reads SASEGT. The length of the CDR3 is 14 residues. This CDR3 is CASSEEGISYEQYF. CDR3 sequence (DNA): TGTGCCAGCAGTGAAGAGGGGATATCCTACGAGCAGTACTTC.

The genes are TRBV30 and TRBJ2-5; TRBD1 agrees at 7 bases. Germline V CDR1 and CDR2: GTSNPN, SVGIG (reference sequence). CDR3 length: 14 residues. With 0 bases clipped from V and 2 bases from J, the junction kept 3 bases outside the gene matches. This chain's CDR3 is CAWSVRGQQETQYF. CDR3 sequence (DNA): TGTGCCTGGAGTGTACGGGGACAGCAAGAGACCCAGTACTTC.